The clone carrying this T cell receptor (beta chain) was picked up a small number of times. The target antigen is unknown. TCRdb reanalysed the 5' RACE reads using MiXCR and keeps one entry per CDR3 protein. There are hundreds of thousands of distinct CDR3 sequences in the sample; roughly 18% occur only once, and roughly 13% lies in the top ten. The V and J ends lost 5 bases and 4 bases respectively, with 14 bases between them. The CDR3 totals 14 residues. Donors uniformly comprised healthy Caucasians. The sample is drawn from a study of identical twins. Study observations and caveats: In beta out-of-frame sequences, the excess sharing between twins was weaker.

The data also belong to a second study, concerning T cells expressing NK-cell markers. That paper states: HCMV seropositivity characterized most of the eight sequenced donors, and seronegativity one.

The J gene is TRBJ2-5, the V gene TRBV12-3 or TRBV12-4; D remains unclear. Sample: PBMCs. The receptor comes from a woman between 18 and 29 years old in good health. The DNA of the CDR3 is TGTGCCAGCAGTACAGTGACCGGCCCAGAGACCCAGTACTTC. It translates to CASSTVTGPETQYF.